The source of this TCR beta chain is a study of identical twins. As for this clonotype: Its target is unknown.

From germline, CDR1 is MNHEY and CDR2 SMNVEV (reference sequence). V lost 4 bases to trimming and J lost 6 bases; unmatched junction nucleotides: 9. The length of the CDR3 is 16 residues. Whole-study results and caveats: Modelling underestimated the level of out-of-frame TCR alpha sharing observed in monozygotic twins. Cross-sectional statistical analysis was relied on for the conclusions, without the same donors being followed.

TCRdb processed the 5' RACE reads anew with MiXCR; each CDR3 protein has one entry. The table has about 890,000 distinct CDR3 sequences, roughly an eighth seen once. The same specimen was also included in a second study, on yellow fever vaccine responses in identical twins. That publication notes: Twins reportedly showed a vaccine T cell response that seemed partly convergent and partly personalized.

The sample comprised PBMCs. The sequence came from a young woman in good health. The chain uses TRBV27 and TRBJ2-3; 11 bases align to TRBD2. In nucleotides, the CDR3 is TGTGCCAGCAGTTGGTTAGCGGGAGGGCCAGGGGATACGCAGTATTTT. It translates to CASSWLAGGPGDTQYF.